This entry lists 31 T cell receptor beta chains sequenced from one sample in a study of cytomegalovirus exposure and HLA in healthy donors. The method was immunoSEQ multiplex PCR; TCRdb's version includes in-frame clones alone and lacks a portion of them. Of 100,000 to 150,000 clones listed, approximately 87% are singletons. What was sequenced was PBMCs. The receptors were gathered from a woman aged 25 to 45 in good health and CMV-seronegative.

V is TRBV2 and J is TRBJ1-3, with TRBD1 identical over 10 bases. The germline CDR1 and CDR2 sequences are SNHLY and FYNNEI. With V trimmed by 4 bases and J by 2 bases, 5 bases remained unmatched. The CDR3 runs to 16 residues. CDR3 coding DNA: TGTGCCAGCAGTGCCGTCGGACAGGGGGCTGGAAACACCATATATTTT. This translates into CASSAVGQGAGNTIYF. Using reference TRBV2 and TRBJ1-3 for the parts outside the CDR3, the full variable domain is EPEVTQTPSHQVTQMGQEVILRCVPISNHLYFYWYRQILGQKVEFLVSFYNNEISEKSEIFDDQFSVERPDGSNFTLKIRSTKLEDSAMYFCASSAVGQGAGNTIYFGEGSWLTVV.

Written as DNA, the CDR3 is TGTGCCAGCAGCTTACAGGGTTGGAACTATGGCTACACCTTC. The encoded protein is CASSLQGWNYGYTF. This chain uses TRBV7-6 with TRBJ1-2; D may be TRBD1 (5 bases). CDR1 is SGHVS and CDR2 is FNYEAQ in the germline V gene. CDR3 length: 14 amino acids. V dropped 2 bases and J dropped 2 bases, with 9 bases sitting between them.

This chain connects TRBV27 to TRBJ2-1; possibly TRBD1 for D (5 bases). Per the germline V gene, CDR1 is MNHEY and CDR2 is SMNVEV (reference sequence). V lost 7 bases and J 9 bases, leaving 19 bases between the germline ends. The CDR3 has 14 residues. CDR3 DNA: TGTGCCAGCACTATGAACACAGGTTTCAGTGAGCAGTTCTTC. It translates to CASTMNTGFSEQFF.

This rearrangement joins TRBV6-1 to TRBJ2-7; 8 bases match TRBD1. The CDR3 runs to 15 residues. Germline CDR1 MNHNS, CDR2 SASEGT. The junction had 11 bases not matched to a gene; V was cut back by 6 bases and J by 4 bases. The CDR3 region is CASSRGPVGEYEQYF. As DNA, the CDR3 is TGTGCCAGCAGCAGGGGGCCGGTGGGGGAATACGAGCAGTACTTC.

J is TRBJ1-6 and V is TRBV19, with TRBD1 matching 8 bases. The CDR3 is made up of 14 amino acids. J lost 9 bases, V lost 8 bases, and 9 bases had no gene match. Germline CDR1 is LNHDA and CDR2 is SQIVND (reference sequence). The CDR3 reads CASWATGGGSPLHF. The CDR3 nucleotides are TGTGCCAGTTGGGCTACAGGGGGGGGTTCACCCCTCCACTTT.

This chain joins TRBV11-3 and TRBJ2-1; 10 bases map to TRBD2. CDR3 length: 15 residues. V lost 5 bases to trimming and J lost 4 bases; unmatched junction nucleotides: 5. Germline CDR1 is SGHNT and CDR2 is YENEEA. CDR3 sequence: CASSRAGGQYNEQFF. The CDR3 DNA reads as TGTGCCAGCAGCCGAGCGGGGGGGCAGTACAATGAGCAGTTCTTC.

The chain has TRBV7-8 and TRBJ2-4; TRBD1 aligns across 8 bases. The V and J ends lost 5 bases and 4 bases, in that order; junction bases with no gene match: 7. Germline V gives CDR1 SGHVS, CDR2 FQNEAQ. The CDR3 totals 15 residues. CDR3 coding DNA: TGTGCCAGCAGCCTAGGGGGGACAGGAAAAAACATTCAGTACTTC. It encodes CASSLGGTGKNIQYF.

This clone was recorded once. This chain joins TRBV2 and TRBJ2-5; the match to TRBD2 covers 7 bases. Germline V CDR1 and CDR2: SNHLY, FYNNEI. V was pared by 8 bases and J by 5 bases, with 14 bases of the junction left unmatched. This CDR3 comprises 15 residues. This CDR3 reads CASGRLAPAGETQYF. The CDR3 coding sequence is TGTGCCAGCGGTCGACTAGCACCGGCAGGGGAGACCCAGTACTTC.

The genes are TRBV4-1 and TRBJ1-1, with D unclear. This CDR3 has 14 residues. Germline-derived CDR1 and CDR2 are MGHRA and YSYEKL. V lost 0 bases to trimming and J lost 8 bases, with 13 bases between them. The CDR3 DNA reads TGCGCCAGCAGCCAAGATACTGCAGGATTAGAAGCTTTCTTT. Protein sequence: CASSQDTAGLEAFF.

J is TRBJ2-2 and V is TRBV29-1; 8 positions agree with TRBD2. J was trimmed by 1 base and V by 0 bases; bases with no gene match: 1. This CDR3 region has 15 residues. The germline V gene has CDR1 SQVTM and CDR2 ANQGSEA. The CDR3 region is CSVEDTSGNTGELFF. In DNA form, the CDR3 reads TGCAGCGTTGAAGATACTAGCGGGAACACCGGGGAGCTGTTTTTT.

This clone was seen a single time. The chain recombines TRBV27 with TRBJ1-5; maybe TRBD1 (5 bases). CDR1 MNHEY and CDR2 SMNVEV come from the germline V gene (reference sequence). V lost 3 bases to trimming and J lost 11 bases, with 11 bases between them. This CDR3 comprises 12 residues. CDR3 bases: TGTGCCAGCAGTTTTGGGGGGGAGGCCCAGCATTTT. Translating gives CASSFGGEAQHF.

J is TRBJ2-1 and V is TRBV11-3, with 11 bases identical to TRBD2. The V segment lost 5 bases and the J segment 7 bases; nucleotides outside the gene matches: 7. The CDR3 spans 15 residues. Germline assignment: CDR1 SGHNT and CDR2 YENEEA. This CDR3 is CASSPSGGTSNEQFF. DNA of the CDR3: TGTGCCAGCAGCCCTAGCGGGGGGACAAGTAATGAGCAGTTCTTC.

V and J are TRBV9 and TRBJ1-4; D is unresolved. Germline-derived CDR1 and CDR2 are SGDLS and YYNGEE. This CDR3 contains 14 residues. V lost 4 bases and J lost 5, with 12 bases in between. The CDR3 loop is CASSPGRGNEKLFF. The CDR3 DNA reads as TGTGCCAGCAGCCCCGGAAGAGGGAATGAAAAACTGTTTTTT.

This clone was recorded a few times. The chain has TRBV6-6 and TRBJ1-2, with 8 bases lining up with TRBD1. The CDR3 is 13 amino acids. Germline CDR1 is MNHNY and CDR2 is SVGAGI (reference sequence). J lost 9 bases, V lost 7 bases, and 10 bases had no gene match. This chain's CDR3 is CASTLDRGSRYTF. In nucleotides, the CDR3 is TGTGCCAGCACCTTAGACAGGGGTTCTCGCTACACCTTC.

The CDR3 DNA follows: TGCGCCAGCAGCAGGGATAATGGAGGTCTAAAACTGTTTTTT. Protein: CASSRDNGGLKLFF. The genes are TRBV5-1 and TRBJ1-4; D uncertain. V was trimmed by 4 bases and J by 10 bases, leaving 17 bases between them. The germline V gene encodes CDR1 SGHRS and CDR2 YFSETQ. The CDR3 length is 14 residues.

The genes are TRBV27 and TRBJ2-5; TRBD2 matches 7 bases. CDR1 and CDR2 (germline): MNHEY, SMNVEV (reference sequence). The CDR3 covers 16 residues. The J segment lost 5 bases and the V segment lost 4 bases, leaving 13 bases of the junction unmatched. DNA of the CDR3: TGTGCCAGCAGTTCGTGGGGGGGTTCTGGGAGGGAGACCCAGTACTTC. Its translation: CASSSWGGSGRETQYF.

This sequence joins TRBV2 and TRBJ2-1; 15 bases are shared with TRBD2. The CDR3 runs to 18 residues. The V gene's germline CDR1 is SNHLY and CDR2 FYNNEI. The junction had 14 bases not matched to a gene; V was cut back by 6 bases and J by 8 bases. The CDR3 DNA follows: TGTGCCAGCAGCCAACCCCCGGGACTAGCGGGGGGTAGAGATGAGCAGTTCTTC. It is translated as CASSQPPGLAGGRDEQFF.

The rearrangement uses TRBV5-6 and TRBJ2-5, with 9 bases lining up with TRBD2. The CDR3 runs to 15 residues. The junction had 5 bases not matched to a gene; V was cut back by 2 bases and J by 3 bases. Germline V gives CDR1 SGHDT, CDR2 YYEEEE. DNA for the CDR3: TGTGCCAGCAGCTTACTAGCGGGCTGGGAAGAGACCCAGTACTTC. This codes for CASSLLAGWEETQYF.

J is TRBJ2-5 and V is TRBV5-5, with 9 bases identical to TRBD1. This CDR3 region has 13 residues. Looked up from germline, CDR1 is SGHKS and CDR2 is YYEKEE (reference sequence). After removal of 4 bases from V and 4 bases from J, the junction contained 2 bases not matched to a gene. Here the CDR3 DNA reads TGTGCCAGCAGCCCGGGACAGGGAGAGACCCAGTACTTC. Translated, it gives CASSPGQGETQYF.

The chain combines TRBV7-2 with TRBJ2-7, with D possibly TRBD2 on 6 matching bases. Germline V gives CDR1 SGHTA, CDR2 FQGNSA. V lost 1 base to trimming and J lost 7 bases, with 14 bases between them. The CDR3 is 14 amino acids. CDR3 bases: TGTGCCAGCAGCTTAGGTGGTTGGACTACAGAGCAGTACTTC. Amino acids: CASSLGGWTTEQYF. Combining the CDR3 with reference TRBV7-2 and TRBJ2-7 gives the whole variable domain GAGVSQSPSNKVTEKGKDVELRCDPISGHTALYWYRQSLGQGLEFLIYFQGNSAPDKSGLPSDRFSAERTGGSVSTLTIQRTQQEDSAVYLCASSLGGWTTEQYFGPGTRLTVT.

The chain combines TRBV4-3 with TRBJ1-3, with 7 bases lining up with TRBD1. The V gene end was trimmed by 0 bases and the J gene end by 3 bases; junction bases not matched to a gene: 2. The CDR3 loop spans 15 amino acids. Per germline, CDR1 LGHNA and CDR2 YSLEER. The CDR3 nucleotides read TGCGCCAGCAGCCAAGAAGACAGGGATGGAAACACCATATATTTT. Amino acid sequence: CASSQEDRDGNTIYF.

V is TRBV29-1 and J is TRBJ2-7, with D perhaps matching TRBD1 (5 bases). Trimming took off 4 bases at V and 1 base at J, with 14 bases between the two ends. CDR3 length: 14 amino acids. Germline CDR1 SQVTM, CDR2 ANQGSEA. The CDR3 bases are TGCAGCGTTGCGAGGCAGGGAAGGTCCTACGAGCAGTACTTC. Its translation is CSVARQGRSYEQYF.

V gene TRBV13 combines with J gene TRBJ2-5, with 7 bases identical to TRBD2. Per germline, CDR1 PRHDT and CDR2 FYEKMQ (reference sequence). CDR3 length equals 15 residues. The J segment lost 4 bases and the V segment lost 5 bases, leaving 10 bases of the junction unmatched. DNA for the CDR3: TGTGCCAGCAGCCTCTCAGGCCAGCGGGGAGAGACCCAGTACTTC. This encodes CASSLSGQRGETQYF.

This chain uses TRBV11-2 with TRBJ2-7, with D perhaps TRBD1 (6 bases). CDR3 length: 13 residues. Germline CDR1 reads SGHAT; CDR2 reads FQNNGV. The V end was cut by 10 bases, the J end by 4 bases, with 17 bases between. The CDR3 nucleotides read TGTGCCATTCCCGGCCCCCAGGGGTACGAGCAGTACTTC. It codes for CAIPGPQGYEQYF.

The chain uses TRBV11-3 and TRBJ1-6, with D perhaps TRBD1 (5 bases). The V end lost 1 base, the J end lost 4 bases, and 5 bases lay between the germline ends. CDR3 length: 14 amino acids. Germline V gene lookup returns CDR1 SGHNT and CDR2 YENEEA. CDR3 sequence (DNA): TGTGCCAGCAGCTTAGGACAGTATAATTCACCCCTCCACTTT. It encodes CASSLGQYNSPLHF.

The genes are TRBV2 and TRBJ1-5; 7 bases match TRBD1. The CDR3 runs 14 residues. V gave up 4 bases and J gave up 7 bases; unmatched junction bases: 7. Germline V gene data show CDR1 as SNHLY and CDR2 as FYNNEI. This CDR3 reads CASSGTGERQPQHF. The CDR3 coding sequence is TGTGCCAGCAGTGGCACAGGGGAGAGGCAGCCCCAGCATTTT.

The chain is built from TRBV7-3 and TRBJ2-3; D possibly corresponds to TRBD2 (6 bases). CDR3 length equals 17 residues. Trimming left V 2 bases short and J 1 base short, with 16 bases between. Germline V CDR1 and CDR2: SGHTA, FQGTGA. CDR3 nucleotide sequence: TGTGCCAGCAGCTTATTACTCTCGGGCGGGGGCACAGATACGCAGTATTTT. Protein product: CASSLLLSGGGTDTQYF.

V gene TRBV6-6 combines with J gene TRBJ2-7; 7 positions match TRBD1. The CDR3 covers 13 residues. Per germline, CDR1 MNHNY and CDR2 SVGAGI (reference sequence). V gave up 3 bases and J gave up 5 bases; unmatched junction bases: 4. The CDR3 protein is CASSYTGDHEQYF. The CDR3 coding sequence is TGTGCCAGCAGTTATACAGGGGACCACGAGCAGTACTTC.

The genes are TRBV4-2 and TRBJ2-7; 9 positions match TRBD1. This CDR3 contains 16 residues. The J segment lost 1 base and the V segment lost 5 bases, leaving 9 bases of the junction unmatched. Germline CDR1 and CDR2: LGHNA and YNFKEQ. CDR3 in amino acids: CASSISDRGRSYEQYF. For the CDR3, the DNA is TGTGCCAGCAGCATCTCCGACAGGGGGAGATCCTACGAGCAGTACTTC.

The chain employs TRBV2 and TRBJ1-4; D is possibly TRBD1 (5 bases). V was trimmed by 5 bases and J by 0 bases, leaving 10 bases between them. Germline V lookup: CDR1 SNHLY, CDR2 FYNNEI. The CDR3 extends over 15 amino acids. This chain's CDR3 is CASSRDRTTNEKLFF. Here the CDR3 DNA reads TGTGCCAGCAGTCGCGACAGAACAACTAATGAAAAACTGTTTTTT. The full variable domain, its missing parts supplied by reference TRBV2 and TRBJ1-4, is EPEVTQTPSHQVTQMGQEVILRCVPISNHLYFYWYRQILGQKVEFLVSFYNNEISEKSEIFDDQFSVERPDGSNFTLKIRSTKLEDSAMYFCASSRDRTTNEKLFFGSGTQLSVL.

J is TRBJ2-1 and V is TRBV7-8; no clear D. CDR3 size: 15 residues. Trimming cost V 5 bases and J 0 bases, with 11 bases left between them. Germline CDR1 is SGHVS and CDR2 is FQNEAQ. The CDR3 bases are TGTGCCAGCAGCGCCGGGTCCGGCTCCTACAATGAGCAGTTCTTC. Amino acid sequence: CASSAGSGSYNEQFF. Drawing the rest from reference TRBV7-8 and TRBJ2-1, the complete variable domain is GAGVSQSPRYKVAKRGQDVALRCDPISGHVSLFWYQQALGQGPEFLTYFQNEAQLDKSGLPSDRFFAERPEGSVSTLKIQRTQQEDSAVYLCASSAGSGSYNEQFFGPGTRLTVL.